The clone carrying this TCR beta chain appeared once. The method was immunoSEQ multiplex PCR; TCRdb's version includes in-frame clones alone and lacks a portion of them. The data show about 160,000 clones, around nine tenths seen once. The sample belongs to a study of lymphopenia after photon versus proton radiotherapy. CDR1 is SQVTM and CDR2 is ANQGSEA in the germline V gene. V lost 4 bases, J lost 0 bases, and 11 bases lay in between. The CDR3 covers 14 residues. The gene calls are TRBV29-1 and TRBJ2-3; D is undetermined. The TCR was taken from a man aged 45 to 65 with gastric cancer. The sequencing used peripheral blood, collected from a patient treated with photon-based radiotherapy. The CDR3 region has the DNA TGCAGCGTTGTGGCTACCACTAGCACAGATACGCAGTATTTT. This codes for CSVVATTSTDTQYF.